This T cell receptor beta chain was captured by sequencing in a study of blood T cell repertoires in COVID-19. Study details: There were acute and convalescent COVID-19 samples, and they came from the United States, Italy and Spain.

The study recruited people aged roughly 18 to 100 years across some 23 US areas. Assignment of participants to cohorts was predicated upon participant-reported clinical history. Germline values: CDR1 SGHTA, CDR2 FQGNSA. This CDR3 has 18 residues. With 5 bases clipped from V and 3 bases from J, the junction kept 18 bases outside the gene matches. Study processing details: Estimation of nucleated cell counts relied on the amplification of reference gene primers. Profiled with immunoSEQ multiplex PCR; TCRdb holds only in-frame clones, not every one. Clone size and the V and J calls come from that table; the DNA yielded D and trimming. The table records 250,000 to 350,000 clones, about 92% of them present only once.

The rearrangement links TRBV7-2 to TRBJ2-5; TRBD2 agrees at 7 bases. Material: PBMCs or T cells enriched from blood (not recorded which). This TCR derives from a woman aged 25 to 39 who had recovered from COVID-19. The CDR3 loop reads CASSPHEAGLHVKETQYF. The CDR3 DNA follows: TGTGCCAGCAGCCCACACGAAGCGGGGCTCCACGTAAAAGAGACCCAGTACTTC.